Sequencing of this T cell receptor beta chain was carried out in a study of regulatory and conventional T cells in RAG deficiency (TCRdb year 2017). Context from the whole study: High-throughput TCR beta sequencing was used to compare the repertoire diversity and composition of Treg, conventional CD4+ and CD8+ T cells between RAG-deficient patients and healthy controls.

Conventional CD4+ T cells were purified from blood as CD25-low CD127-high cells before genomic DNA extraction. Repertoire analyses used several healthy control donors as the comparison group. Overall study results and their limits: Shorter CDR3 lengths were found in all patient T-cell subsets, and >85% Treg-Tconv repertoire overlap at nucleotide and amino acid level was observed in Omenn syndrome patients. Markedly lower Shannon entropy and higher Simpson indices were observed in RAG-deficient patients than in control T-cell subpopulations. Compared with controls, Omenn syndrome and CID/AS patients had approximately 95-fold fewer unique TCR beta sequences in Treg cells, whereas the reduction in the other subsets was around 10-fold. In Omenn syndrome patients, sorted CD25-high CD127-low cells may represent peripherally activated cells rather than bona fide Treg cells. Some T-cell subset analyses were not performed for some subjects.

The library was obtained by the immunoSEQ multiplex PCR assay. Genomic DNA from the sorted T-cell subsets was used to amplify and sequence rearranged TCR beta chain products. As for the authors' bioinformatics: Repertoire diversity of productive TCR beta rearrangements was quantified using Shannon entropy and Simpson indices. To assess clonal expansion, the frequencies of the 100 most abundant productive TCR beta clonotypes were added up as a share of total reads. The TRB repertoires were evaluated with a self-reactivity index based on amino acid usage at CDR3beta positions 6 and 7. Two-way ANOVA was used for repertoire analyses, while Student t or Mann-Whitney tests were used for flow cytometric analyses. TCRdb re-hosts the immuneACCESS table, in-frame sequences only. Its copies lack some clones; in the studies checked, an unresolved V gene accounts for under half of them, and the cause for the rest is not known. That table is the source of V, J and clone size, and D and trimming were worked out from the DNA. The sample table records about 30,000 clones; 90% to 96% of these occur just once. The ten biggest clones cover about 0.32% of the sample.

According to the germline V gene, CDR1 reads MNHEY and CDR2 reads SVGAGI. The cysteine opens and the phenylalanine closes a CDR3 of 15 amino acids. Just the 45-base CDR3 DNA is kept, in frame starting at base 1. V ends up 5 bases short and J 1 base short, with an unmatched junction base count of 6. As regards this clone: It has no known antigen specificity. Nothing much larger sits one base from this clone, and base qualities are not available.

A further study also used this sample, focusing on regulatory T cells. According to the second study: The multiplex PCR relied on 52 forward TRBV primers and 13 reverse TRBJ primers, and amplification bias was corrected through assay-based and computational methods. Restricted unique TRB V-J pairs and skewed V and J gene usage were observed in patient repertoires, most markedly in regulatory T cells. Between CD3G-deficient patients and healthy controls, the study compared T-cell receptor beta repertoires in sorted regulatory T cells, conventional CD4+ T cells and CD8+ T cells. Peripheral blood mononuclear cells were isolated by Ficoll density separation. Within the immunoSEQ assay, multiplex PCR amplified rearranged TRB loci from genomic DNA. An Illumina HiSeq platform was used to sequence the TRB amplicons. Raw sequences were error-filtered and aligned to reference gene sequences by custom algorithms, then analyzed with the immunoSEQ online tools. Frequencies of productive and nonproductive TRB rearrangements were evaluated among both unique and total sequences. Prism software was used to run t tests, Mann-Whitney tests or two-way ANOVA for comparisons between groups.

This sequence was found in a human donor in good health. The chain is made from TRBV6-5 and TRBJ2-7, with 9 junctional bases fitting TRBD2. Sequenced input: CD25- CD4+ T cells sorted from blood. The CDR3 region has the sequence CASSLLAGSSYEQYF. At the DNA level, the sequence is TGTGCCAGCAGTCTGCTAGCGGGAAGTTCCTACGAGCAGTACTTC.